The 19 T cell receptor beta chains below come from one sample, sequenced in a study of shared clonotypes between healthy human individuals. The data were produced by immunoSEQ multiplex PCR, yet TCRdb's version contains in-frame clones alone and is incomplete. The sample shows 2 million to 2.5 million clones, 92% of them seen only once. Material for sequencing was naive CD4+ T cells from PBMCs. Subset meaning: CD45RA+ positively selected. The receptors stem from a man between 18 and 29 years old in good health. Some clones in this sample may be carry-over from other donors' samples.

The chain uses TRBV7-2 and TRBJ2-7; 7 bases fit TRBD2. This CDR3 spans 15 amino acids. Germline V lookup: CDR1 SGHTA, CDR2 FQGNSA. V shed 2 bases and J 3 bases; nucleotides not matched to a gene: 7. As DNA, the CDR3 is TGTGCCAGCAGCTTATTACAGCGGGGAGGCTACGAGCAGTACTTC. Translated, it gives CASSLLQRGGYEQYF.

The rearrangement links TRBV9 to TRBJ2-1; 8 nucleotides match TRBD2. Trimming took 3 bases from V and 5 from J; bases not matched to a gene: 10. The germline CDR1 and CDR2 sequences are SGDLS and YYNGEE. The CDR3 extends over 16 amino acids. The CDR3 sequence: CASSAFPGLGNNEQFF. CDR3 nucleotide sequence: TGTGCCAGCAGCGCCTTCCCGGGACTAGGGAACAATGAGCAGTTCTTC.

The chain joins TRBV30 to TRBJ1-4; D unresolved. The CDR3 is 12 residues long. The germline CDR1 and CDR2 sequences are GTSNPN and SVGIG (reference sequence). Trimming shortened V by 3 bases and J by 2 bases, and 4 bases separated the two germline ends. The CDR3 bases are TGTGCCTGGAGAAGGACTAATGAAAAACTGTTTTTT. Translated: CAWRRTNEKLFF.

V usage is TRBV27 and J usage is TRBJ2-1; possible D gene TRBD1, 6 bases. This CDR3 region has 13 residues. The V and J ends lost 0 bases and 10 bases respectively, with 10 bases between them. CDR1 is MNHEY and CDR2 is SMNVEV in the germline V gene (reference sequence). The CDR3 protein is CASSLSLGAEQFF. The CDR3 nucleotides are TGTGCCAGCAGTTTATCGCTGGGGGCAGAGCAGTTCTTC.

The chain employs TRBV29-1 and TRBJ2-3; TRBD2 matches 10 bases. Germline assignment: CDR1 SQVTM and CDR2 ANQGSEA. J gave up 2 bases and V 6 bases, and 5 bases lay outside the gene matches. This CDR3 is built from 14 residues. CDR3 amino acids: CSVKTSGVTDTQYF. In nucleotides, the CDR3 is TGCAGCGTAAAAACTAGCGGGGTCACAGATACGCAGTATTTT.

The chain couples TRBV5-5 to TRBJ2-2; no clear D. This CDR3 has 12 amino acids. V lost 1 base and J lost 4, with 2 bases in between. Germline V lookup: CDR1 SGHKS, CDR2 YYEKEE (reference sequence). CDR3: CASSLSTGELFF. The CDR3 DNA follows: TGTGCCAGCAGCTTGAGCACCGGGGAGCTGTTTTTT.

Concerning this clone itself: The sample carries other DNA sequences with the same CDR3. The gene calls are TRBV9 and TRBJ2-3, with D perhaps assigned TRBD1 or TRBD2 (5 bases each). Germline V gene lookup returns CDR1 SGDLS and CDR2 YYNGEE. The CDR3 runs to 14 residues. Deletions cut 2 bases from V and 2 bases from J, with 9 bases between. The CDR3 region has the DNA TGTGCCAGCAGCGTGAGGGGAACCACAGATACGCAGTATTTT. Its translation: CASSVRGTTDTQYF.

The chain couples TRBV18 to TRBJ2-7; TRBD1 agrees at 7 bases. Losses at the gene ends were 2 bases for V and 5 bases for J; bases not matched to a gene: 9. CDR1 is KGHSH and CDR2 is LQKENI in the germline V gene. The CDR3 has 15 residues. The CDR3 coding sequence is TGTGCCAGCTCACCATCCCCGACAGGGCAAAACGAGCAGTACTTC. It translates to CASSPSPTGQNEQYF.

The genes are TRBV6-6 and TRBJ1-5; D ambiguous. The germline V gene has CDR1 MNHNY and CDR2 SVGAGI (reference sequence). The CDR3 consists of 15 residues. V was cut by 0 bases and J by 6 bases, with 12 bases left in between. In nucleotides, the CDR3 is TGTGCCAGCAGTTACTCCGATGGGAAGGGTCAGCCCCAGCATTTT. It yields the protein CASSYSDGKGQPQHF.

The rearrangement links TRBV6-5 to TRBJ1-4; D is ambiguous. This CDR3 has 15 residues. CDR1 is MNHEY and CDR2 is SVGAGI in the germline V gene. Between the trimmed V and J ends, which lost 3 bases and 8 bases, there was a span of 16 bases. This CDR3 is CASSYRPLGNEKLFF. DNA of the CDR3: TGTGCCAGCAGTTATCGACCTCTCGGAAACGAAAAACTGTTTTTT.

The chain carries TRBV7-9 and TRBJ1-3; D might be TRBD1 (5 bases). The CDR3 covers 16 residues. CDR1 SEHNR and CDR2 FQNEAQ come from the germline V gene (reference sequence). The ends were cut back, 2 bases at V and 0 bases at J, with 11 bases in the middle. This CDR3 is CASSLLRGSSGNTIYF. Written as DNA, the CDR3 is TGTGCCAGCAGCTTATTAAGGGGCAGCTCTGGAAACACCATATATTTT.

The rearrangement links TRBV11-2 to TRBJ2-1; D is undetermined. This CDR3 comprises 16 residues. Germline V lookup: CDR1 SGHAT, CDR2 FQNNGV. Trimming took 3 bases from V and 7 from J, leaving 19 bases between them. This chain's CDR3 is CASSFFIVNDENEQFF. The CDR3 DNA is TGTGCCAGCAGCTTCTTTATCGTCAACGACGAAAATGAGCAGTTCTTC.

The genes are TRBV9 and TRBJ2-1; D not resolved. The CDR3 spans 14 residues. Germline V gives CDR1 SGDLS, CDR2 YYNGEE. Trimming took 4 bases from V and 4 from J, leaving 12 bases between them. The CDR3 spells CASSRAAKYNEQFF. The CDR3 coding sequence is TGTGCCAGCAGCCGGGCAGCAAAATACAATGAGCAGTTCTTC.

About this clone: The sample contains more than one DNA sequence encoding this CDR3. The chain has TRBV18 and TRBJ1-5; D perhaps matches TRBD1 (5 bases). The CDR3 loop spans 14 amino acids. CDR1 is KGHSH, CDR2 LQKENI, per germline. Trimming shortened V by 3 bases and J by 1 base, and 7 bases separated the two germline ends. The chain's CDR3 is CASSPGRSNQPQHF. The CDR3 bases are TGTGCCAGCTCACCGGGACGGAGCAATCAGCCCCAGCATTTT.

CDR3 sequence reads: CASSVAREGGYTF. The CDR3 DNA sequence: TGTGCCAGCAGCGTAGCTCGGGAAGGGGGCTACACCTTC. This chain links TRBV9 with TRBJ1-2; D uncertain. Germline CDR1 is SGDLS and CDR2 is YYNGEE. V was clipped by 0 bases and J by 8 bases, with 11 bases between them. This CDR3 is 13 amino acids long.

CDR3 in DNA: TGTGCCAGCAGTGAACGACTAGCGGGCACCGGGGAGCTGTTTTTT. The encoded protein is CASSERLAGTGELFF. This chain joins TRBV2 and TRBJ2-2; TRBD2 aligns across 10 bases. V trimming: 2 bases; J trimming: 4 bases; junction bases outside the gene matches: 1. Germline CDR1 reads SNHLY; CDR2 reads FYNNEI. The CDR3 consists of 15 residues. The whole variable domain, remainder taken from reference TRBV2 and TRBJ2-2, is EPEVTQTPSHQVTQMGQEVILRCVPISNHLYFYWYRQILGQKVEFLVSFYNNEISEKSEIFDDQFSVERPDGSNFTLKIRSTKLEDSAMYFCASSERLAGTGELFFGEGSRLTVL.

The chain combines TRBV11-2 with TRBJ2-1; tentatively, D is TRBD2 (6 bases). CDR1 is SGHAT, CDR2 FQNNGV, per germline. There are 14 residues in the CDR3. Deletions cut 8 bases from V and 5 bases from J, with 16 bases between. The CDR3 region is CASFHSGTHNEQFF. The CDR3 DNA is TGTGCCAGCTTTCATAGCGGAACCCACAATGAGCAGTTCTTC.

This clone was observed a few times. Different DNA sequences within this sample yield the same CDR3. The CDR3 here is CASSYRGGYGYTF. The CDR3 DNA sequence: TGTGCCAGCAGTTACAGGGGTGGCTATGGCTACACCTTC. The chain has TRBV27 and TRBJ1-2; 7 bases match TRBD1. Germline V gene sequence: CDR1 MNHEY, CDR2 SMNVEV (reference sequence). The CDR3 totals 13 residues. Unmatched junction bases numbered 3, after V lost 4 bases and J lost 4 bases.

This clone was picked up one time. The J gene is TRBJ2-7, the V gene TRBV28, with D unresolved. V shed 1 base and J shed 2 bases, with 18 bases lying between them. Per the germline V gene, CDR1 is MDHEN and CDR2 is SYDVKM. The CDR3 is made up of 17 amino acids. The CDR3 DNA reads TGTGCCAGCAGTTTATTTTTCCGTGGGCAGCCTACCTACGAGCAGTACTTC. Its protein is CASSLFFRGQPTYEQYF.